This T cell receptor (beta chain) was recorded in a study of neurological immune-mediated disorders (dated by TCRdb to about 2019). Study-level background: Of the roughly 34 multiple sclerosis patients, about 31 had relapsing-remitting MS and 3 had secondary progressive MS. Using UMI-based sequencing, the study compared peripheral blood TCR-beta repertoires from patients with HTLV-I-associated myelopathy (HAM/TSP), patients with multiple sclerosis, and healthy controls. Of the approximately 68 subjects in the cohort, around 15 were HAM/TSP patients, around 35 were multiple sclerosis patients, and 20 were healthy controls. Longitudinal samples, technical triplicates and paired sorted CD4+ and CD8+ T-cell subsets, alongside PBMC samples, were included among the roughly 97 TCR-beta libraries. Study-wide conclusions, independent of this receptor: Repertoires from 18 of 34 MS patients were grouped by phylogenetic analysis into a cluster of related CDR3 sequences, suggesting a possible repertoire-level signature. The MS cluster showed no association with clinical or MRI features, and the authors stated that larger cohorts are needed. TCR clonal expansion was greatest in HAM/TSP patients and smallest in MS patients, who ranked below even healthy controls. No identical CDR3 amino acid sequences were found to be shared among expanded clones across subjects, suggesting that TCR-beta repertoires were private in all groups.

This clonotype was observed many times. Its antigen is not yet known. The input lacks base qualities; no much larger clone sits a single base away. The CDR3 has 13 amino acids, counting the end cysteine and phenylalanine. Only CDR3 DNA remains: 39 bases, in frame from the first base. CDR1 and CDR2 are drawn from the germline V gene: SGHRS, YFSETQ. V is shortened by 5 bases, J by 7 bases, and the region joining them spans 12 bases. To synthesize cDNA, template-switch 5'RACE was performed with a primer carrying a 10-nucleotide random unique molecular identifier so that each TCR transcript was tagged. Each sequencing run produced over 160 million TCR-beta sequences covering 15-18 subjects. The RNeasy kit was used for extraction of total RNA. TCR-beta VDJ regions were amplified with primers for the TCR constant region and the 5'RACE anchor, using the KAPA Real-time Library Amplification kit. Sample indexes and Illumina adaptors were added in a first PCR, after which library yield was increased in a second PCR. After Ampure bead purification, the roughly 650 bp TCR product was size-selected on a 2% E-gel SizeSelection system. Before pooling, library quality was checked on a Bioanalyzer, concentration was measured with Qubit, and libraries were quantified with the Kapa Library Quantification kit. An Illumina HiSeq 2500 sequenced the libraries paired-end 2 x 150 bp. To increase sequence diversity, roughly 24-32% phiX was spiked into each library pool. In the original analysis: Quality-filtered reads were processed with the UMI-based MiGEC pipeline, and over 80% of raw TCR sequences were removed by the MiGEC pipeline during error correction. IMGT germline references were used for alignment of VDJ genes, and clonotypes were defined by a unique CDR3 amino acid sequence together with V-J genes. Clonal expansion, Shannon diversity and CDR3 relatedness (CalcPairwiseDistances, ClusterSamples) were evaluated with VDJtools, and phylogenetic trees were built with CLCbio workbench. A clone was classed as expanded if it had 8 or more unique UMIs, a cutoff based on coefficient-of-variation modelling across technical triplicates. TCRdb took the public reads, trimmed them with fastp at Q25, ran MiXCR for clone calling and kept in-frame beta chains. A single entry per CDR3 protein holds the most common genes and DNA from its merged rows. The V and J calls reflect TCRdb's pipeline rather than the authors' work. For this sample there are about 46,000 distinct CDR3 sequences; about 2% appear just once. The leading ten clones occupy 2.2% of the sample.

For unsorted PBMC libraries, 2 million PBMCs were used after storage in RNAlater at -80 degrees C until RNA extraction. The multiple sclerosis patients were enrolled in a US clinical protocol that used magnetic resonance imaging to evaluate disease progression. Peripheral blood underwent Ficoll-Hypaque density gradient centrifugation to isolate PBMCs, which were then cryopreserved in liquid nitrogen. Sequences were obtained from PBMCs. The clonotype was recovered from a woman in her forties with multiple sclerosis. Recombination connected TRBV5-1 to TRBJ1-4; possibly the D gene is TRBD1, per 6 matching bases. The sequence in DNA is TGCGCCAGCAGTGGGGGCGTCGGTGAAAAACTGTTTTTT. It translates to CASSGGVGEKLFF.